These 5 T cell receptor beta chains share one sample of origin, sequenced in a study of blood T cell repertoires in COVID-19. Measured with immunoSEQ multiplex PCR; TCRdb has only the in-frame clones, and not every one. This table has fewer than 250,000 clones, 70% to 90% appearing once. The sequenced sample consisted of peripheral blood. The receptors come from a man under 40 with acute or convalescent COVID-19.

This clone appeared once. This rearrangement joins TRBV6-5 to TRBJ2-3, with 9 positions matching TRBD2. The CDR3 runs to 15 residues. The V gene end was trimmed by 2 bases and the J gene end by 5 bases; junction bases not matched to a gene: 5. The V gene's germline CDR1 is MNHEY and CDR2 SVGAGI. The CDR3 sequence is CASSYGSGRQDTQYF. CDR3 coding DNA: TGTGCCAGCAGTTACGGTAGCGGGAGACAAGATACGCAGTATTTT.

This sequence joins TRBV28 and TRBJ1-2, with 7 bases matching TRBD1. V gave up 4 bases and J gave up 8 bases; unmatched junction bases: 10. In germline, CDR1 is MDHEN, CDR2 SYDVKM. This CDR3 contains 14 residues. The CDR3 nucleotides read TGTGCCAGCAGTTGGGGACAGACGCCGGGGGGCTACACCTTC. This translates into CASSWGQTPGGYTF.

This clone turned up a few times. V is TRBV28 and J is TRBJ2-7; 10 nucleotides line up with TRBD1. In germline, CDR1 is MDHEN, CDR2 SYDVKM. Trimming took 8 bases from V and 3 from J; bases not matched to a gene: 7. There are 14 residues in the CDR3. The CDR3 loop is CASGPTGGLYEQYF. The CDR3 DNA reads as TGTGCCAGCGGACCGACAGGGGGCCTCTACGAGCAGTACTTC.

The rearrangement uses TRBV11-2 and TRBJ1-5; TRBD1 agrees at 9 bases. Germline V gives CDR1 SGHAT, CDR2 FQNNGV. The ends lost 5 bases at V and 6 bases at J; junction bases unmatched: 5. The CDR3 spans 14 residues. CDR3: CASSLTTGGQPQHF. CDR3 DNA sequence: TGTGCCAGCAGCCTAACGACAGGGGGTCAGCCCCAGCATTTT.

The V gene is TRBV6-5, the J gene TRBJ2-5; possible D gene TRBD2, 7 bases. Trimming took 7 bases from V and 5 from J, leaving 17 bases between them. This CDR3 spans 14 amino acids. Per the germline V gene, CDR1 is MNHEY and CDR2 is SVGAGI. The DNA of the CDR3 is TGTGCCAGCACTTTGAAGGGGGGGTCGGAGACCCAGTACTTC. Encoded protein: CASTLKGGSETQYF.